This is a list of T cell receptor beta chains from one sample in a study of OX40 agonist ivuxolimab in advanced cancers. Assay: immunoSEQ multiplex PCR; the TCRdb copy retains only in-frame clones and omits some. Of around 53,000 clones listed, around 85% are singletons. Sequencing was performed on CD4+ or CD8+ T cells sorted from blood, taken in a trial of the OX40 agonist ivuxolimab. These receptors were taken from an adult with an advanced solid tumor such as melanoma, head and neck, liver or kidney cancer. CDR3s include the opening cysteine and the closing phenylalanine or tryptophan. The order of the fields is D gene, clone size, J gene, V gene, CDR3 DNA, CDR3 protein. The D gene is left open where the match is weak. A clone size is listed for some rows: how often the clone was seen (once, few, many), or a class if it is expanded.

D: TRBD2; size: NA; J: TRBJ2-1; V: TRBV19; DNA: TGTGCCAGTAGTATAGCCCGGGAGGTCAGAAGACAGTTCTTC; CDR3: CASSIAREVRRQFF
D: NA; size: NA; J: TRBJ2-6; V: TRBV27; DNA: TGTGCCAGCAGGGGTGCTGGGGCCAACGTCCTGACTTTC; CDR3: CASRGAGANVLTF
D: NA; size: NA; J: TRBJ2-5; V: TRBV5-4; DNA: TGTGCCAGCGGGGCGGCCTCACAAGAGACCCAGTACTTC; CDR3: CASGAASQETQYF
D: TRBD1; size: few; J: TRBJ2-3; V: TRBV19; DNA: TGTGCCAGTAGGTCCCAGGGGGGCACAGATACGCAGTATTTT; CDR3: CASRSQGGTDTQYF
D: NA; size: NA; J: TRBJ2-7; V: TRBV7-2; DNA: TGTGCCAGCAGCTTATATGCTAGTACGGCTTTGGAGCAGTACTTC; CDR3: CASSLYASTALEQYF
D: TRBD1; size: NA; J: TRBJ1-2; V: TRBV7-9; DNA: TGTGCCAGCAGCTTCCTATCGACAGGGGGCGTCGGCTACACCTTC; CDR3: CASSFLSTGGVGYTF
D: NA; size: NA; J: TRBJ1-1; V: TRBV6-5; DNA: TGTGCCAGCAGAAACGACAGGAGCACTGAAGCTTTCTTT; CDR3: CASRNDRSTEAFF
D: NA; size: NA; J: TRBJ1-2; V: TRBV6-5; DNA: TGTGCCAGCAGTACAGGCCTCTATGGCTACACCTTC; CDR3: CASSTGLYGYTF
D: TRBD2; size: NA; J: TRBJ2-1; V: TRBV18; DNA: TGTGCCAGCTCACCTACTCTCACTAGCGGGAGTCGGAATGAGCAGTTCTTC; CDR3: CASSPTLTSGSRNEQFF
D: TRBD2; size: NA; J: TRBJ2-1; V: TRBV5-1; DNA: TGCGCCAGCAGCTTGGCTAGCGGGACTCGCTCCTACAATGAGCAGTTCTTC; CDR3: CASSLASGTRSYNEQFF
D: TRBD1; size: NA; J: TRBJ1-2; V: TRBV4-2; DNA: TGTGCCAGCAGCCAACAAGCGGGGACAGCTAACTATGGCTACACCTTC; CDR3: CASSQQAGTANYGYTF
D: TRBD1; size: NA; J: TRBJ1-6; V: TRBV5-6; DNA: TGTGCCAGCAGCTCGGGACAGATTAATTCACCCCTCCACTTT; CDR3: CASSSGQINSPLHF
D: NA; size: few; J: TRBJ2-7; V: TRBV4-2; DNA: TGTGCCAGCAGCCCGGGAAAGTGGGCCTACGAGCAGTACTTC; CDR3: CASSPGKWAYEQYF
D: TRBD2; size: NA; J: TRBJ2-5; V: TRBV7-2; DNA: TGTGCCAGCAGCTTAATGGGTCCAGCGGGGAGGCTCAAGACCCAGTACTTC; CDR3: CASSLMGPAGRLKTQYF
D: NA; size: NA; J: TRBJ1-3; V: TRBV19; DNA: TGTGCCAGTAGGGAGGCCCGAGGGACGCGAGGAAACACCATATATTTT; CDR3: CASREARGTRGNTIYF
D: TRBD1; size: NA; J: TRBJ2-1; V: TRBV5-6; DNA: TGTGCCAGCAGTTCCGGGACAGGGGGCTTTCTCTCCTACAATGAGCAGTTCTTC; CDR3: CASSSGTGGFLSYNEQFF
D: TRBD2; size: NA; J: TRBJ2-3; V: TRBV7-2; DNA: TGTGCCAGCAGCACCCGGAGTAGCGGGACTGGGACAGATACGCAGTATTTT; CDR3: CASSTRSSGTGTDTQYF
D: NA; size: NA; J: TRBJ2-7; V: TRBV5-1; DNA: TGCGCCAGCAGTCCTACCTCTCCGGGTTACGAGCAGTACTTC; CDR3: CASSPTSPGYEQYF
D: NA; size: NA; J: TRBJ2-1; V: TRBV5-4; DNA: TGTGCCAGCAGCTTGGGGAAGGAGCATGAGCAGTTCTTC; CDR3: CASSLGKEHEQFF
D: NA; size: NA; J: TRBJ2-7; V: TRBV6-5; DNA: TGTGCCAGCAGCCCCCTGGGGGAATCTTCCTACGAGCAGTACTTC; CDR3: CASSPLGESSYEQYF
D: TRBD2; size: NA; J: TRBJ2-1; V: TRBV2; DNA: TGTGCCAGCATATCCGGGACTAGCAATGAGCAGTTCTTC; CDR3: CASISGTSNEQFF
D: NA; size: few; J: TRBJ1-5; V: TRBV6-5; DNA: TGTGCCAGCACCTTAGGGGTGCAGCCCCAGCATTTT; CDR3: CASTLGVQPQHF
D: NA; size: NA; J: TRBJ2-1; V: TRBV7-3; DNA: TGTGCCAGCAGCTTAGAGGGGACCCCCCACAATGAGCAGTTCTTC; CDR3: CASSLEGTPHNEQFF
D: TRBD1; size: NA; J: TRBJ1-1; V: TRBV5-8; DNA: TGTGCCAGCAGCTTGGAAGGCGGGACAGGGTTACTGTGGTTCTTT; CDR3: CASSLEGGTGLLWFF
D: NA; size: NA; J: TRBJ2-3; V: TRBV7-8; DNA: TGTGCCAGCAGACGAAGAGGGAGGGGGGATACGCAGTATTTT; CDR3: CASRRRGRGDTQYF
D: TRBD1; size: NA; J: TRBJ1-1; V: TRBV7-3; DNA: TGTGCCAGCAGCTTAGACAGGGGGTCGGACACTGAAGCTTTCTTT; CDR3: CASSLDRGSDTEAFF
D: NA; size: NA; J: TRBJ2-1; V: TRBV6-5; DNA: TGTGCCAGCAGTATACAGGGACCCTACAATGAGCAGTTCTTC; CDR3: CASSIQGPYNEQFF
D: NA; size: NA; J: TRBJ1-2; V: TRBV2; DNA: TGTGCCAGCAGTGAAGACGCTGGGCACACTAACTATGGCTACACCTTC; CDR3: CASSEDAGHTNYGYTF
D: NA; size: NA; J: TRBJ1-1; V: TRBV19; DNA: TGTGCCAGTAGTGCCACCCCAGCCGGGGGTCGAGCTTTCTTT; CDR3: CASSATPAGGRAFF
D: TRBD1; size: NA; J: TRBJ2-7; V: TRBV5-1; DNA: TGCGCCAGCAGCAGCCGGGACAGAGGGCACGAGCAGTACTTC; CDR3: CASSSRDRGHEQYF
D: NA; size: NA; J: TRBJ1-5; V: TRBV30; DNA: TGTGCCTGGAGCCTAGGAGGGACGTTTCAGTCCCAGCATTTT; CDR3: CAWSLGGTFQSQHF
D: NA; size: NA; J: TRBJ1-5; V: TRBV9; DNA: TGTGCCAGCAGCGTAGGAGTCCAGGGCGATCAGCCCCAGCATTTT; CDR3: CASSVGVQGDQPQHF
D: NA; size: NA; J: TRBJ2-3; V: TRBV7-2; DNA: TGTGCCAGCAGCTTAGACAGAGCGGAAAATACGCAGTATTTT; CDR3: CASSLDRAENTQYF
D: NA; size: NA; J: TRBJ1-6; V: TRBV5-4; DNA: TGTGCCAGCAGCTTCGCAGACGGGGGGTCACCCCTCCACTTT; CDR3: CASSFADGGSPLHF
D: TRBD1; size: NA; J: TRBJ2-7; V: TRBV5-6; DNA: TGTGCCAGCAGCTTGGCAGGGACAGGGGCCTACGAGCAGTACTTC; CDR3: CASSLAGTGAYEQYF
D: NA; size: few; J: TRBJ1-4; V: TRBV7-9; DNA: TGTGCCAGCAGCCTCATAGGGGGGTCCGATGAAAAACTGTTTTTT; CDR3: CASSLIGGSDEKLFF
D: NA; size: NA; J: TRBJ1-1; V: TRBV11-3; DNA: TGTGCCAGCAGCAGGGGTTTCGGGAACACTGAAGCTTTCTTT; CDR3: CASSRGFGNTEAFF
D: NA; size: NA; J: TRBJ2-3; V: TRBV5-6; DNA: TGTGCCAGCAGCCGGGGACCCGCCTCAGATACGCAGTATTTT; CDR3: CASSRGPASDTQYF
D: TRBD2; size: NA; J: TRBJ2-7; V: TRBV18; DNA: TGTGCCAGCTCACCCCCTTTGGCGGGAGTAGGAGAGCAGTACTTC; CDR3: CASSPPLAGVGEQYF